A selection of T cell receptor beta chains follows, all from one sample in a study of graft-versus-host responses after intestinal transplantation. TCRdb keeps only in-frame clones here, not all; method: immunoSEQ multiplex PCR. The data show under 150,000 clones, about 95% seen once. No antigen is known for these receptors. The starting material was unstimulated CD8+ T cells sorted from spleen or lymph node cells, obtained before intestinal transplant. These receptors all come from a human donor who received an intestinal transplant. CDR3s include the opening cysteine and the closing phenylalanine or tryptophan. D genes are given only for firm matches. Where a row states a size, it is once, few, many or the class of an expanded clone; other rows omit it.

>.|TRBV4-2|.|TRBJ2-7
TGTGCCAGCAGCCAAGAAGCAGGTTCGGCTTCCTACGAGCAGTACTTC
CASSQEAGSASYEQYF
>TRBD2|TRBV4-1|.|TRBJ2-2
TGCGCCAGCAGCCATCCCCGGTTGTCTAGCGGACGAAACACCGGGGAGCTGTTTTTT
CASSHPRLSSGRNTGELFF
>.|TRBV15|.|TRBJ2-1
TGTGCCACCAGCAGAGATTCCCAGGGGTGGTACAATGAGCAGTTCTTC
CATSRDSQGWYNEQFF
>TRBD2|TRBV10-2|.|TRBJ2-7
TGCGCCAGCAGGGGAGGGGGGACTAGCACCTCCTACGAGCAGTACTTC
CASRGGGTSTSYEQYF
>TRBD2|TRBV7-9|.|TRBJ2-2
TGTGCCAGCAGCTTTACTAGCGGGAGTGCCGGGGAGCTGTTTTTT
CASSFTSGSAGELFF
>TRBD1|TRBV28|.|TRBJ2-1
TGTGCCAGCAGTATTAACAGGGGCAATGAGCAGTTCTTC
CASSINRGNEQFF
>TRBD1|TRBV9|.|TRBJ2-5
TGTGCCAGCAGCGTAGCCGAAGAGGGGGCTAGGATGGAGACCCAGTACTTC
CASSVAEEGARMETQYF
>.|TRBV7-2|.|TRBJ2-7
TGTGCCAGCAGCTTGTACAGGTTCTCCTACGAGCAGTACTTC
CASSLYRFSYEQYF
>.|TRBV6-5|.|TRBJ1-4
TGTGCCAGCAGTTCCGGGGTCAGAACTAATGAAAAACTGTTTTTT
CASSSGVRTNEKLFF
>.|TRBV6-5|.|TRBJ1-1
TGTGCCAGCACCCCCGCCGCCCGTAACACTGAAGCTTTCTTT
CASTPAARNTEAFF
>TRBD1|TRBV27|.|TRBJ1-5
TGTGCCAGCAGTTTGCCCGGCAGGGGGAGTTGGAGCAATCAGCCCCAGCATTTT
CASSLPGRGSWSNQPQHF
>TRBD1|TRBV15|.|TRBJ1-1
TGTGCCACCAGCTCCCTCCTCATGACAGGGGATACTGAAGCTTTCTTT
CATSSLLMTGDTEAFF
>TRBD2|TRBV5-1|.|TRBJ2-1
TGCGCCAGCAGCTTGGGGCTAGCGGCCAATGAGCAGTTCTTC
CASSLGLAANEQFF
>TRBD2|TRBV9|.|TRBJ2-3
TGTGCCAGCAGCGTAGGCTCTAGGGCGGGAGGGTATCTAGATACGCAGTATTTT
CASSVGSRAGGYLDTQYF
>.|TRBV4-3|.|TRBJ1-3
TGCGCCAGCAGCCAAAGTAGGGGGAATGGAAACACCATATATTTT
CASSQSRGNGNTIYF
>TRBD1|TRBV7-6|few|TRBJ1-1
TGTGCCAGCAGCTCCCGGGACAGGGAGATCACTGAAGCTTTCTTT
CASSSRDREITEAFF
>TRBD1|TRBV28|.|TRBJ1-5
TGTGCCAGCAGTTTGGACAGGGTCCAGCAGCCCCAGCATTTT
CASSLDRVQQPQHF
>TRBD2|TRBV7-8|few|TRBJ2-3
TGTGCCAGCAGCTTCAATAGCGGGAGCACAGATACGCAGTATTTT
CASSFNSGSTDTQYF
>TRBD2|TRBV5-6|.|TRBJ2-7
TGTGCCAGCAGCTCGGGACTAGCGGTTCCTTTCTCCTACGAGCAGTACTTC
CASSSGLAVPFSYEQYF
>.|TRBV5-1|.|TRBJ2-7
TGCGCCAGCGGGCAGTCAAGCTCCTACGAGCAGTACTTC
CASGQSSSYEQYF
>.|TRBV6-1|.|TRBJ2-7
TGTGCCAGCAGTGACAGGCGGTACTACGAGCAGTACTTC
CASSDRRYYEQYF
>.|TRBV7-8|.|TRBJ2-3
TGTGCCAGCAGCTTACGTCGGGGCACAGATACGCAGTATTTT
CASSLRRGTDTQYF
>TRBD1|TRBV6-6|.|TRBJ1-5
TGTGCCAGCAGTCTATTAGGCGACAGGGGCATTCAGCCCCAGCATTTT
CASSLLGDRGIQPQHF
>.|TRBV29-1|.|TRBJ2-1
TGCAGCGTGGCCGGCTTCGAGGGACGGGGGTATGAGCAGTTCTTC
CSVAGFEGRGYEQFF
>.|TRBV19|.|TRBJ2-7
TGTGCCAGTAGTATAGTCCCTCTGTACGAGCAGTACTTC
CASSIVPLYEQYF
>TRBD2|TRBV10-2|.|TRBJ2-1
TGCGCCAGCAGTGAGGGCGGACTAGCGGGTTACAATGAGCAGTTCTTC
CASSEGGLAGYNEQFF
>TRBD1|TRBV6-1|.|TRBJ1-5
TGTGCCAGCCTTCTGACAGGGCTCAATCAGCCCCAGCATTTT
CASLLTGLNQPQHF
>TRBD2|TRBV12-5|.|TRBJ2-1
TGTGCTAGTGGTTTGGTACTAAGCGGGGACCTTCGGGCCAATGAGCAGTTCTTC
CASGLVLSGDLRANEQFF
>TRBD1|TRBV27|once|TRBJ2-3
TGTGCCAGCAGTACACTCGACAGGGTGAGCCCTAGGGAAACTAGCACAGATACGCAGTATTTT
CASSTLDRVSPRETSTDTQYF
>.|TRBV28|.|TRBJ2-7
TGTGCCAGCAGCCAGCCCCTATTGACAGTCGGGAGCTCCTACGAGCAGTACTTC
CASSQPLLTVGSSYEQYF
>TRBD2|TRBV29-1|.|TRBJ2-1
TGCAGCGTCTCCGGGACTAGCGGGAGTATCGATGAGCAGTTCTTC
CSVSGTSGSIDEQFF
>.|TRBV27|once|TRBJ2-1
TGTGCCAGCAGTACCGACACTAGCTCCTACAATGAGCAGTTCTTC
CASSTDTSSYNEQFF
>TRBD2|TRBV20-1|.|TRBJ2-1
TGCAGTGCTCCCCAAGCGGGACGGGTCTTC
CSAPQAGRVF
>.|TRBV27|.|TRBJ1-5
TGTGCCAGTGGGGGCATGGTCAATCAGCCCCAGCATTTT
CASGGMVNQPQHF
>TRBD2|TRBV27|.|TRBJ2-1
TGTGCCACCACCCCTACTAGCGGTTCCTACAATGAGCAGTTCTTC
CATTPTSGSYNEQFF
>.|TRBV28|.|TRBJ2-7
TGTGCCAGCAGCTCCGAGATAGCGGCGATGGGCGAGCAGTACTTC
CASSSEIAAMGEQYF
>TRBD2|TRBV27|.|TRBJ2-1
TGTGCCAGCAGTTTGAAAGGCGGGAGTAACAATGAGCAGTTCTTC
CASSLKGGSNNEQFF
>TRBD2|TRBV13|.|TRBJ2-1
TGTGCCAGCAGCTTAGAGACTAGCGGGAGGGCTAGTGAGCAGTTCTTC
CASSLETSGRASEQFF
>.|TRBV9|.|TRBJ1-3
TGTGCCAGCAGCGTAAGCGGTGGGGACTCTGGAAACACCATATATTTT
CASSVSGGDSGNTIYF
>TRBD2|TRBV11-1|.|TRBJ2-7
TGTGCCAGCACCCAAGGTAGCGGGATTGGGGAGCAGTACTTC
CASTQGSGIGEQYF
>TRBD1|TRBV2|once|TRBJ1-1
TGTGCCAGCAGCCGAGCAAACCTAGGGGGCACTGAAGCTCTCTTT
CASSRANLGGTEALF
>.|TRBV28|.|TRBJ2-1
TGTGCCAGCAGTTCAATATCCTTAGATGAGCAGTTCTTC
CASSSISLDEQFF
>.|TRBV5-1|.|TRBJ2-1
TGCGCCAGCAGCCCGTTCTGGCAAGACTACAATGAGCAGTTCTTC
CASSPFWQDYNEQFF
>TRBD1|TRBV4-3|.|TRBJ1-4
TGCGCCAGCAGCCAAGATGGGACAGGGGTCGATAATGAAAAACTGTTTTTT
CASSQDGTGVDNEKLFF
>TRBD1|TRBV29-1|once|TRBJ1-1
TGCAGCCTCCAGACAGGGGGCGCTGAAGCTTTCTTT
CSLQTGGAEAFF
>.|TRBV7-9|.|TRBJ2-7
TGTGCCAGCAGCCACCGGGACCTCTCCACCGAGCAGTACTTC
CASSHRDLSTEQYF
>TRBD1|TRBV2|once|TRBJ2-1
TGTGCCAGCCCTTTAGGGACAGGGGTCTCCTACAATGAGCAGTTCTTC
CASPLGTGVSYNEQFF
>TRBD2|TRBV5-6|.|TRBJ2-1
TGTGCCAGCAGTTCGGGAGGGGGTGAGCAGTTCTTC
CASSSGGGEQFF
>.|TRBV6-5|.|TRBJ2-7
TGTGCCAGCAGTTACTCGACGTACGAGCAGTACTTC
CASSYSTYEQYF
>.|TRBV27|.|TRBJ2-7
TGTGCCAGCAGTTTAGGCCCCGCCTACGAGCAGTACTTC
CASSLGPAYEQYF
>.|TRBV30|.|TRBJ1-5
TGTGCCTGGAGTGGGGGGGCTAGCAATCAGCCCCAGCATTTT
CAWSGGASNQPQHF
>TRBD1|TRBV7-9|.|TRBJ1-1
TGTGCCAGCAGACCCGGGACAGGGAGAATGAACACTGAAGCTTTCTTT
CASRPGTGRMNTEAFF
>TRBD2|TRBV27|.|TRBJ2-7
TGTGCCAGCAGTTTGTCCACTAGCGGGAGGTACTACGAGCAGTACTTC
CASSLSTSGRYYEQYF
>TRBD2|TRBV6-6|.|TRBJ2-7
TGTGCCAGCAGTATCTTTGGGGGGGACCACGAGCAGTACTTC
CASSIFGGDHEQYF
>TRBD1|TRBV5-1|.|TRBJ2-2
TGCGCCAGCAGCTTCCGACAGGGAGCGCATCCCGGGGAGCTGTTTTTT
CASSFRQGAHPGELFF
>.|TRBV18|once|TRBJ1-2
TGTGCCAGCTCACCACGTATAGATCCAGAGGATATGGCTACACCTCTAGGACCGTTC
CASSPRIDPEDMATPLGPF
>.|TRBV28|.|TRBJ2-5
TGTGCCAGCAGTTCCCGAGGCACTGTGGAGACCCAGTACTTC
CASSSRGTVETQYF
>TRBD2|TRBV5-4|.|TRBJ2-7
TGTGCCAGCAGCAGCCAACTAGCGGAGGCCTACGAGCAGTACTTC
CASSSQLAEAYEQYF
>TRBD2|TRBV7-6|.|TRBJ2-7
TGTGCCAGCAGCTTAGGGGGCGGGGGATACGAGCAGTACTTC
CASSLGGGGYEQYF
>TRBD2|TRBV2|.|TRBJ2-5
TGTGCCAGCACCCTGACTAGCGGGGGCCAAGAGACCCAGTACTTC
CASTLTSGGQETQYF